This TCR beta chain originates from a study of human T cells and chemical hapten exposure. Study-wide background: There were per-sample TCR yield variations, arising mainly from small pooled library volume differences.

Single cDNA molecules in the library carried unique molecular identifiers attached during preparation. Authors' processing steps: With a range of about 20,000 to 690,600, the median per sample was 95,638 TCRs. From the reads, TCRdb called clonotypes with MiXCR, one entry per CDR3 protein. TCRdb, not the authors, supplied the V and J calls. Here the sample spans about 120,000 distinct CDR3 sequences, less than 10% being singletons. This clonotype was picked up a small number of times. Antigen: not known. Per germline, CDR1 MGHDK and CDR2 SYGVNS. Trimming at V came to 2 bases and at J to 5 bases, leaving 4 bases not matched to a gene. This CDR3 has 14 amino acids. Unfractionated whole blood yielded total RNA. Study conclusions and caveats: No shift was seen in TCRs above 1 in 1000 frequency with DPC sensitization.

The receptor was derived from a human donor in good health. Some clones in this sample may be carry-over from other donors' samples. The chain has TRBV25-1 and TRBJ2-5, with TRBD1 matching over 8 bases. Sequencing was carried out using whole blood. The CDR3 loop reads CASSEHDRGETQYF. The CDR3 DNA reads as TGTGCCAGCAGTGAACACGACAGGGGCGAGACCCAGTACTTC.